Included here is one T cell receptor (beta chain) sequence, with context. Antigen specificity is unknown. Mismatch with germline at one junction end may stem from a read error. The data were obtained in a study of CD8+CD57+ T cells in acquired aplastic anemia. General study results and limits: Patients and controls turned out to have 25 to 30 CD8+ CDR3 sequences in common.

Flow cytometry had shown expanded CD8+CD57+ cells in the patients chosen for sequencing. Genomic DNA served as template for TCR beta VDJ and CDR3 profiling. TCRdb ran MiXCR on the reads and lists one entry per CDR3 protein. The data contain about 200,000 distinct CDR3 sequences, about 60% of them singletons. Looked up from germline, CDR1 is LGHNA and CDR2 is YNFKEQ. The CDR3 contains 16 residues. The chain combines TRBV4-2 with TRBJ2-6; tentatively, D is TRBD2 (7 bases). The sequencing input was sorted CD4+, CD8+, or CD8+CD57+ T cells (not recorded which) from PBMCs. This receptor was obtained from a human donor with aplastic anemia. CDR3 protein: CASSHDGGAGANVLTF. The CDR3 bases are TGTGCCAGCAGCCACGATGGGGGGGCTGGGGCCAACGTCCTGACCTTC.